The 6 T cell receptor beta chains below come from one sample, sequenced in a study of blood T cells in healthy people across ages. A J-beta primer mix and a sample-barcoded 5' primer were used in a second PCR of about 6 to 12 cycles. MiXCR, run by TCRdb on the 5' RACE reads, gives a single entry per CDR3 protein. Here the sample spans about 570,000 distinct CDR3 sequences, approximately 27% being singletons. The specimen sequenced was blood. The receptor source for this set is a woman between 65 and 79 years old in good health.

In this sample, this clonotype turned up a few times. V and J are TRBV5-4 and TRBJ2-1; 8 bases map to TRBD2. J lost 5 bases, V lost 1 base, and 5 bases had no gene match. Germline V gives CDR1 SGHNT, CDR2 YYREEE (reference sequence). The CDR3 contains 15 residues. This CDR3 reads CASSLISGGNNEQFF. CDR3 DNA: TGTGCCAGCAGCTTGATATCGGGGGGGAACAATGAGCAGTTCTTC.

This chain links TRBV19 with TRBJ1-1, with TRBD1 matching 7 bases. V dropped 5 bases and J dropped 4; count of bases not matched to a gene: 4. CDR1 and CDR2 from the germline V gene are LNHDA and SQIVND (reference sequence). This CDR3 is built from 13 residues. Here the CDR3 reads CASSATGLTEAFF. The CDR3 DNA is TGTGCCAGTAGTGCGACAGGGCTCACTGAAGCTTTCTTT.

The chain recombines TRBV9 with TRBJ2-2; D unclear. Germline CDR1 is SGDLS and CDR2 is YYNGEE. V lost 2 bases and J lost 4, with 9 bases in between. This CDR3 region has 14 residues. CDR3 sequence: CASSVGFITGELFF. In nucleotides, the CDR3 is TGTGCCAGCAGCGTTGGGTTTATCACCGGGGAGCTGTTTTTT. Full variable domain (rest looked up from reference TRBV9 and TRBJ2-2): DSGVTQTPKHLITATGQRVTLRCSPRSGDLSVYWYQQSLDQGLQFLIQYYNGEERAKGNILERFSAQQFPDLHSELNLSSLELGDSALYFCASSVGFITGELFFGEGSRLTVL.

This clonotype was observed a few times. J is TRBJ2-4 and V is TRBV20-1; D ambiguous. V gave up 7 bases and J gave up 6 bases, with 10 bases separating them. Germline V gene data show CDR1 as DFQATT and CDR2 as SNEGSKA (reference sequence). The CDR3 has 11 amino acids. CDR3 nucleotides: TGCAGTGGAAGGGTGGGAAACATTCAGTACTTC. Translated: CSGRVGNIQYF.

This clonotype has a count of ten or more. This chain connects TRBV5-1 to TRBJ2-4, with D perhaps given as TRBD1 or TRBD2 (5 bases each). V shed 0 bases and J shed 6 bases, with 10 bases lying between them. Looked up from germline, CDR1 is SGHRS and CDR2 is YFSETQ. This CDR3 is 14 amino acids long. DNA of the CDR3: TGCGCCAGCAGCTTGGGGACGAGGGGAAACATTCAGTACTTC. It codes for CASSLGTRGNIQYF. Supplemented by reference TRBV5-1 and TRBJ2-4, the full variable domain reads KAGVTQTPRYLIKTRGQQVTLSCSPISGHRSVSWYQQTPGQGLQFLFEYFSETQRNKGNFPGRFSGRQFSNSRSEMNVSTLELGDSALYLCASSLGTRGNIQYFGAGTRLSVL.

This clonotype was counted between two and nine times. The chain links TRBV5-1 to TRBJ2-5; the D gene could be TRBD1 or TRBD2 (5 bases each). The assigned J gene may be wrong: the sequence end matches TRBJ2-1 better. There are 14 residues in the CDR3. Germline V gene lookup returns CDR1 SGHRS and CDR2 YFSETQ. CDR3 sequence: CASSLGGEIYEQFF. CDR3 sequence (DNA): TGCGCCAGCAGCTTGGGAGGGGAGATCTATGAGCAGTTCTTC.